These 3 T cell receptor beta chains share one sample of origin, sequenced in a study of blood T cells in healthy people across ages. Using a J-beta primer mix together with a sample-barcoded 5' primer, a second PCR was run for about 6 to 11 cycles. MiXCR, run by TCRdb on the 5' RACE reads, gives a single entry per CDR3 protein. Here the sample spans roughly 1.7 million distinct CDR3 sequences, roughly 32% being singletons. The sequenced sample was blood. The receptors shown here come from a woman in her 30s in good health.

Worth noting for this clonotype: A junction boundary mismatches the germline segment, possibly from a read error. V usage is TRBV9 and J usage is TRBJ2-7; D uncertain. Looked up from germline, CDR1 is SGDLS and CDR2 is YYNGEE. This CDR3 has 13 amino acids. DNA of the CDR3: TGTACCAGCAGCGAAGGGTTGGGTGTGTCCCAGTACTTC. Its protein is CTSSEGLGVSQYF.

This clonotype was observed a handful of times. The rearrangement joins TRBV18 to TRBJ2-1; possibly TRBD1 for D (6 bases). Trimming stripped 3 bases from V and 10 bases from J, with 13 bases between. The germline V gene encodes CDR1 KGHSH and CDR2 LQKENI. This CDR3 has 13 residues. CDR3 nucleotides: TGTGCCAGCTCACCGACACCCAGGGGAGAGCAGTTCTTC. This translates into CASSPTPRGEQFF.

This clonotype was seen only a few times. The chain employs TRBV10-3 and TRBJ2-7; the match to TRBD2 covers 9 bases. Trimming at V came to 2 bases and at J to 1 base, leaving 3 bases not matched to a gene. The CDR3 length is 15 residues. Germline CDR1 is ENHRY and CDR2 is SYGVKD. The CDR3 DNA is TGTGCCATCAGTGAGAGGGCGGGAGGGTCCTACGAGCAGTACTTC. Its protein is CAISERAGGSYEQYF.